This record concerns one T cell receptor beta chain sequence. The sample belongs to a study of blood T cell repertoires in COVID-19. Sequenced by immunoSEQ multiplex PCR; TCRdb stores in-frame clones only, minus some. The sample has some 290,000 clones, roughly 86% seen once; the top ten hold around 10%. The CDR3 has 16 residues. Germline V gives CDR1 SGHVS, CDR2 FQNEAQ. Trimming cost V 5 bases and J 1 base, with 17 bases left between them. The TCR was taken from a woman younger than 45 with COVID-19, enrolled during active disease. This chain links TRBV7-8 with TRBJ1-1; no reliable D call. The sample comprised peripheral blood. CDR3 sequence: CASSPRWTGENTEAFF. CDR3 bases: TGTGCCAGCAGCCCCCGTTGGACCGGGGAGAACACTGAAGCTTTCTTT.